This T cell receptor (beta chain) is drawn from a study of blood T cell repertoires in COVID-19. Study-wide context: Samples of COVID-19 (acute and convalescent) were obtained from the United States, Italy and Spain. PBMCs, B-cell-depleted T cells, or T cells were the source of the cDNA or gDNA that made up the material.

Either two negative PCRs, clearance, or symptom resolution qualified Cohort 3 donors as recovered. Profiled with immunoSEQ multiplex PCR; TCRdb holds only in-frame clones, not every one. Of around 200,000 clones in the sample, more than 70% are singletons; the top ten hold roughly 6%. CDR1 and CDR2 (germline): MDHEN, SYDVKM. The CDR3 extends over 13 amino acids. The V and J ends lost 6 bases and 4 bases respectively, with 11 bases between them. The clonotype was recovered from a man aged 40-49 years who had recovered from COVID-19. Source material: PBMCs or T cells enriched from blood (not recorded which). The rearrangement joins TRBV28 to TRBJ2-3; D gene uncertain. This chain's CDR3 is CASSPEVADTQYF. CDR3 nucleotides: TGTGCCAGCAGCCCCGAGGTGGCAGATACGCAGTATTTT.